Sequencing of this T cell receptor beta chain was carried out in a study of T cells in Graves' hyperthyroidism and ophthalmopathy (dated by TCRdb to between 2018 and 2020). Concerning the study at large: Peripheral blood samples were taken at initial diagnosis, before any treatment was given. The study also compared thyroid tissue and blood T-cell repertoires from several Graves' hyperthyroidism patients. TCR Vbeta CDR3 sequencing of 130 to 150 peripheral blood samples (approximately 44 ophthalmopathy, roughly 72 hyperthyroidism and 17 progressor patients) is reported in the paper. An independent validation cohort of under 20 hyperthyroidism patients and about 16 patients who later progressed to ophthalmopathy tested prospective prediction of ophthalmopathy. After blood sampling, hyperthyroidism patients were treated with methimazole at a starting dose of 30 mg daily, and ophthalmopathy patients were treated with high-dose intravenous methylprednisolone. TCR V-J signatures able to tell the groups apart were searched for in a discovery cohort of more than 90 patients, of whom about 40 had Graves' ophthalmopathy and 57 had stable Graves' hyperthyroidism. The 95 to 100 discovery patients were randomly split 7:3 into training and test sets. What the work shows at the level of the full study, not this receptor alone: In validation, progression to ophthalmopathy was predicted by the model with more than 65% sensitivity and just over 72% specificity, a median of approximately 6.5 months before onset. Sample size was not statistically predetermined, and investigators were not blinded to group allocation. Most expanded thyroid clonotypes (frequency above 0.001) were also found in blood, which suggests that blood repertoires may mirror thyroid immune responses. Ophthalmopathy was separated from stable hyperthyroidism by a 13 V-J signature model, with around 90% sensitivity and 81% to 82% specificity obtained in cross-validation and 80%/75% obtained in testing.

A patient counted as having stable Graves' hyperthyroidism if no progression to ophthalmopathy occurred over 18 months of follow-up. Hyperthyroidism patients were newly diagnosed, with disease duration under 2 months, and aged 18 to 65 years. Any patient with an uncontrolled infection, another autoimmune disease, pregnancy or lactation was excluded. Clinical symptoms, serum thyroxine and TRAb, thyroid ultrasound, and orbital computed tomography formed the basis for the diagnoses. Ficoll-Paque density gradient centrifugation was used to isolate PBMCs from around 10 ml of fresh peripheral blood. Total RNA was extracted using Trizol reagent, and RNA quality was assessed on an Agilent 2100 Bioanalyzer. The CDR3 numbers 16 residues from cysteine through phenylalanine. Of all the DNA, just the CDR3 is kept, 48 bases in frame from base 1. V was cut back by 2 bases and J by 0 bases, leaving a gap of 11 bases between them. The germline V gene sets CDR1 to MDHEN and CDR2 to SYDVKM.

The TCR beta CDR3 regions were amplified from RNA transcripts. The first round of RT-PCR for the TCR CDR3 was performed with the HTBI primer set and the Qiagen OneStep RT-PCR kit. The libraries were constructed in a second round of multiplex PCR and then size-selected and purified. Sequencing of the libraries was done on an Illumina HiSeq2000 using paired-end 100 bp reads. The authors' pipeline ran thus. SOAPnuke was used to process the raw data, removing reads that contained adapters or uncalled bases, had a mean Phred below 15, or lacked an exact match to the constant primer or identifier. COPE v1.2.5 was used to merge the high-quality paired reads, and each unique nucleotide sequence was defined as a clonotype. MiTCR v1.1 was used to align the clonotypes against IMGT TRBV, TRBD and TRBJ reference segments. Analysis was restricted to V-J combinations with a frequency above 0.0001, which covered roughly 99% of repertoires. A TCS score was defined as the ratio of F50 (clonal expansion) to E x V (chaos), with BLOSUM62-based TCRdist applied between CDR3 peptides within each V-J. Welch's t-statistics and random forest reduced 500 to 550 V-J features to roughly 13, which were used in a naive Bayes classifier (R e1071). The public sequencing data were trimmed at Q25 with fastp and processed into clonotypes with MiXCR by TCRdb, which kept only in-frame beta chains. Rows merge per CDR3 protein into single entries with the most common DNA and genes. The V and J calls and clone size are TCRdb's, not the authors'. In this sample the table shows over 500,000 distinct CDR3 sequences, around 13% of which occur a single time. The top ten clones comprise approximately 15% of the sample.

This clonotype was seen ten or more times. Its antigen is currently not known. No base quality values were provided; no much bigger clone lies one nucleotide off. The specimen sequenced was blood. This clonotype was sampled from a woman between 40 and 55 years old with Graves' hyperthyroidism. The V gene is TRBV28 and the J gene is TRBJ2-1; the D gene cannot be resolved reliably. CDR3 loop: CASSLDRVVSYNEQFF. DNA sequence: TGTGCCAGCAGTTTAGATCGAGTAGTCTCCTACAATGAGCAGTTCTTC.